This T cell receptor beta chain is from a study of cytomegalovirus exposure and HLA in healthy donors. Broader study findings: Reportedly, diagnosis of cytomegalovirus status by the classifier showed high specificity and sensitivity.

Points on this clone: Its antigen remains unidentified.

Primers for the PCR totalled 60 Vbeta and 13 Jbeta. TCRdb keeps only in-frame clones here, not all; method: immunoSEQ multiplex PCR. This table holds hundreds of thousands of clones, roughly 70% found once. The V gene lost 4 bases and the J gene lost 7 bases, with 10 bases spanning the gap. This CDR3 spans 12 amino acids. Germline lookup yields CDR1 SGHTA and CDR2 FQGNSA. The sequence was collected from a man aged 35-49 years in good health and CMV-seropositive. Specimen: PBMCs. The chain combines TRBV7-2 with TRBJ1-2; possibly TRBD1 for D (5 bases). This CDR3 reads CASSSPGGGYTF. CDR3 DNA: TGTGCCAGCAGCTCGCCCGGGGGTGGCTACACCTTC. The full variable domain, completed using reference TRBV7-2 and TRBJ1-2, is GAGVSQSPSNKVTEKGKDVELRCDPISGHTALYWYRQSLGQGLEFLIYFQGNSAPDKSGLPSDRFSAERTGGSVSTLTIQRTQQEDSAVYLCASSSPGGGYTFGSGTRLTVV.